This entry lists 2 T cell receptor delta chains sequenced from one sample in a study of γδ T cells in repeated Plasmodium falciparum infection. TCRdb re-analyzed the multiplex PCR reads via CATT. Among roughly 93,000 delta-chain clones listed, roughly 1.4% were seen once. Vgamma9/Vdelta2+ and Vdelta2-negative gammadelta T cells were flow-sorted from PBMC for bulk sequencing. Sequencing was done on a sample of gamma-delta T cells from blood. These receptors were taken from a pool of human donors (malaria-infected and uninfected, not separated).

As regards this clone: TCRdb's entry gives the protein of a much larger clone, which mismatches this DNA's translation at residue 26, likely from a read error; the protein reported here is translated from the DNA. The chain employs TRDV1 and TRDJ1; 13 bases agree with TRDD3. The J gene, not given by TCRdb, was assigned here from a germline match of the nucleotide sequence. This CDR3 has 29 residues. Germline V CDR1 and CDR2: TSWWSYY, QGS. The CDR3 loop reads CALAIRPAFLRFTIPTVLGDTRGGDTLIF. The DNA of the CDR3 is TGTGCTCTTGCTATAAGACCTGCCTTCCTACGATTTACAATACCCACCGTACTGGGGGATACGCGTGGGGGGGATACACTCATCTTT.

With regard to this clone: The TCRdb protein, from a much larger clone, departs from this DNA's translation at residue 7, likely by read error; the protein shown derives from the DNA. The V call is TRDV2, the J call TRDJ1; tentatively, D is TRDD3 (6 bases). The J gene comes from matching the DNA to germline here; TCRdb lacks it. V lost 3 bases and J lost 0, with 37 bases in between. Per the germline V gene, CDR1 is GEAIGNYY and CDR2 is EKD. CDR3 length equals 23 residues. The CDR3 bases are TGTGCCTGTGACTCCTTAGGTACCCCCGTGGCAGGTACTGGGAGTGAGAACACCGATAAACTCATCTTT. This gives the protein CACDSLGTPVAGTGSENTDKLIF.